The rows below give T cell receptor beta chains drawn from one sample of a study of OX40 agonist ivuxolimab in advanced cancers. Clones were read by immunoSEQ multiplex PCR, and TCRdb kept only the in-frame ones, dropping some. The table includes 27,000 or so clones, around 85% detected once. The material was CD4+ or CD8+ T cells sorted from blood, obtained in a trial of the OX40 agonist ivuxolimab. These receptors all stem from an adult with an advanced solid tumor such as melanoma, head and neck, liver or kidney cancer. Each CDR3 is given with its conserved first and last residue. A D gene is named only where the DNA matches it firmly. Not every row has a clone size; where given, it reads once, few, many or a size class.

>TRBJ1-1|NA|once|TRBV4-1|15
TGCGCCAGCAGCCAAGATAACGGATTGAACACTGAAGCTTTCTTT
CASSQDNGLNTEAFF
>TRBJ2-7|TRBD2|NA|TRBV4-1|15
TGCGCCAGCAGCCATCATAGCGGGAGTAGCGACGAGCAGTACTTC
CASSHHSGSSDEQYF
>TRBJ2-1|NA|NA|TRBV9|12
TGTGCCAGCAGCGTATCGGGGAATGAGCAGTTCTTC
CASSVSGNEQFF
>TRBJ2-5|TRBD2|NA|TRBV27|16
TGTGCCAGCAGTTGGGGGACTAGCGGGAGAGGAGAGACCCAGTACTTC
CASSWGTSGRGETQYF
>TRBJ1-2|NA|NA|TRBV5-1|14
TGCGCCAGCAGCTTGGGGCCAGGCAACTTGGGCTACACCTTC
CASSLGPGNLGYTF
>TRBJ2-2|TRBD1|NA|TRBV9|16
TGTGCCAGCAGCGCCGTGGGACAGAGAGGGACCGGGGAGCTGTTTTTT
CASSAVGQRGTGELFF
>TRBJ2-7|TRBD2|NA|TRBV11-2|15
TGTGCCAGCAGCTTAGGGACTAGCGGGACCTACGAGCAGTACTTC
CASSLGTSGTYEQYF
>TRBJ2-5|NA|NA|TRBV13|13
TGTGCCAGCACTGAAGGAGGTCAAGAGACCCAGTACTTC
CASTEGGQETQYF
>TRBJ1-1|TRBD1|NA|TRBV5-4|15
TGTGCCAGCAGCCCAATAACAGGGGACCACACTGAAGCTTTCTTT
CASSPITGDHTEAFF
>TRBJ1-2|NA|NA|TRBV6-4|10
TGTGCCAGCAGCCTAACAGGGTTAACCTTC
CASSLTGLTF
>TRBJ2-2|TRBD1|NA|TRBV7-9|16
TGTGCCAGCAGCTGGACCGACAGGGGGCGCAACGGGGAGCTGTTTTTT
CASSWTDRGRNGELFF
>TRBJ2-1|TRBD2|NA|TRBV28|16
TGTGCCAGCAGATCAGTAGCGGGAGGGGAATACAATGAGCAGTTCTTC
CASRSVAGGEYNEQFF
>TRBJ2-3|NA|NA|TRBV7-9|12
TGTGCCAGCAGCCCGGTAGCAGATACGCAGTATTTT
CASSPVADTQYF
>TRBJ1-1|NA|NA|TRBV5-6|14
TGTGCCAGCAGCTTGCGGGGATTAAACACTGAAGCTTTCTTT
CASSLRGLNTEAFF
>TRBJ2-1|NA|NA|TRBV6-5|15
TGTGCCAGCAGTTACATAGGGGATTCCTACAATGAGCAGTTCTTC
CASSYIGDSYNEQFF
>TRBJ1-1|NA|few|TRBV2|14
TGTGCCAGCAGTGGGGACGGCCTGAACACTGAAGCTTTCTTT
CASSGDGLNTEAFF
>TRBJ2-3|TRBD2|NA|TRBV7-8|16
TGTGCCAGCAGCTTAGCTACTAGCGGGGGGGGAGATACGCAGTATTTT
CASSLATSGGGDTQYF
>TRBJ2-7|TRBD1|NA|TRBV28|15
TGTGCCAGCAGTCGGAAACCGGGACAGGACTACGAGCAGTACTTC
CASSRKPGQDYEQYF
>TRBJ2-7|TRBD2|NA|TRBV28|15
TGTGCCAGCAGTGTACTAGCGGGAGGGCCCTACGAGCAGTACTTC
CASSVLAGGPYEQYF
>TRBJ2-7|TRBD2|NA|TRBV27|15
TGTGCCAGCAGTTTATCGACTAGCGGGAGTGGTGAGCAGTACTTC
CASSLSTSGSGEQYF
>TRBJ2-1|NA|NA|TRBV7-6|13
TGTGCCTCGGGGGGCCGGGGAGACAATGAGCAGTTCTTC
CASGGRGDNEQFF
>TRBJ2-2|TRBD1|NA|TRBV6-4|18
TGTGCCAGCAGAAGAACCCAAGGACAGGGCCAAGGAGCCGGGGAGCTGTTTTTT
CASRRTQGQGQGAGELFF
>TRBJ2-2|NA|NA|TRBV11-2|12
TGTGCCAGCAGCTACCCTACCGGGGAGCTGTTTTTT
CASSYPTGELFF
>TRBJ2-7|TRBD2|NA|TRBV7-8|15
TGTGCCAGCAGCTTCGGACTAGCGGGAAGGTACGAGCAGTACTTC
CASSFGLAGRYEQYF
>TRBJ2-1|TRBD2|NA|TRBV11-2|18
TGTGCCAGCAGCTTAGCGACGGGGACTAGCGGTCCTACGGATGAGCAGTTCTTC
CASSLATGTSGPTDEQFF
>TRBJ1-1|NA|NA|TRBV7-9|13
TGTGCCAGCAGCCCCACGACAGGTCTTGAAGCTTTCTTT
CASSPTTGLEAFF
>TRBJ2-3|TRBD2|NA|TRBV30|16
TGTGCCTGGAGTGAGGAGGGACTAGGGCCGGGAGATACGCAGTATTTT
CAWSEEGLGPGDTQYF
>TRBJ1-2|NA|NA|TRBV19|15
TGTGCCAGTAGTACTGGGGGGGGTACGGACTATGGCTACACCTTC
CASSTGGGTDYGYTF
>TRBJ2-5|TRBD2|NA|TRBV7-9|13
TGTGCCAGCAGCACGCCGGGGGGAGAGACCCAGTACTTC
CASSTPGGETQYF
>TRBJ1-5|TRBD1|NA|TRBV28|14
TGTGCCAGCAGTCGGTTCACAGGGGCGCCGCCCCAGCATTTT
CASSRFTGAPPQHF
>TRBJ2-7|TRBD2|NA|TRBV28|16
TGTGCCAGCAGTCCGACTAGCGGGAGGTACCCCTACGAGCAGTACTTC
CASSPTSGRYPYEQYF